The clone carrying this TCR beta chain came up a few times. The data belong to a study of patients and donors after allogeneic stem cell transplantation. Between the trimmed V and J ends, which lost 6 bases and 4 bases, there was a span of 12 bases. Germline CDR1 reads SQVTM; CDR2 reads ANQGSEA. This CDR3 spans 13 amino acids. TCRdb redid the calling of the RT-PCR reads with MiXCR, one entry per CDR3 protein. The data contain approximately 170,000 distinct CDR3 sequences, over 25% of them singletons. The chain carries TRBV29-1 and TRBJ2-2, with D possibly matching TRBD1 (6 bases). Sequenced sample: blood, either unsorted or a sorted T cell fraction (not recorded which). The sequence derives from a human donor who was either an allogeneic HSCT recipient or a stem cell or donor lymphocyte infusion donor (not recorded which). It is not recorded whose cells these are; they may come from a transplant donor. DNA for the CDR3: TGCAGCGTGAACAGGGAGAGCACCGGGGAGCTGTTTTTT. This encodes CSVNRESTGELFF.